The TCR beta chain described here comes from a study of cytomegalovirus exposure and HLA in healthy donors. At the level of the study: An earlier analysis found roughly 100 million unique TCR beta sequences from approximately 170 million T cells.

Study-wide results and caveats: A highly shared variant cluster was judged a likely technical artifact. A later analysis found TCR association rates differed by HLA locus, highest for DRB1 and lowest for HLA-C. A reported reduction in N-insertions relative to the approximately 600-donor mean was seen in an Asian-associated ancestry cluster in a later analysis.

The CDR3 loop spans 14 amino acids. Looked up from germline, CDR1 is LNHDA and CDR2 is SQIVND (reference sequence). The J segment lost 5 bases and the V segment lost 3 bases, leaving 6 bases of the junction unmatched. Comment on this clone: Its target is unknown.

A multiplex PCR was run with 60 Vbeta primers and 13 Jbeta primers. Profiled with immunoSEQ multiplex PCR; TCRdb holds only in-frame clones, not every one. The sample shows tens of thousands of clones, 10% of them seen only once. The chain recombines TRBV19 with TRBJ2-7; 8 nucleotides line up with TRBD2. Sequenced input: PBMCs. The source of this sequence is a man aged 55 to 70 in good health and CMV-seropositive. CDR3 nucleotides: TGTGCCAGTAGTATCGGCGGGAGGTTTGACGAGCAGTACTTC. It specifies CASSIGGRFDEQYF. Combining the CDR3 with reference TRBV19 and TRBJ2-7 gives the whole variable domain DGGITQSPKYLFRKEGQNVTLSCEQNLNHDAMYWYRQDPGQGLRLIYYSQIVNDFQKGDIAEGYSVSREKKESFPLTVTSAQKNPTAFYLCASSIGGRFDEQYFGPGTRLTVT.